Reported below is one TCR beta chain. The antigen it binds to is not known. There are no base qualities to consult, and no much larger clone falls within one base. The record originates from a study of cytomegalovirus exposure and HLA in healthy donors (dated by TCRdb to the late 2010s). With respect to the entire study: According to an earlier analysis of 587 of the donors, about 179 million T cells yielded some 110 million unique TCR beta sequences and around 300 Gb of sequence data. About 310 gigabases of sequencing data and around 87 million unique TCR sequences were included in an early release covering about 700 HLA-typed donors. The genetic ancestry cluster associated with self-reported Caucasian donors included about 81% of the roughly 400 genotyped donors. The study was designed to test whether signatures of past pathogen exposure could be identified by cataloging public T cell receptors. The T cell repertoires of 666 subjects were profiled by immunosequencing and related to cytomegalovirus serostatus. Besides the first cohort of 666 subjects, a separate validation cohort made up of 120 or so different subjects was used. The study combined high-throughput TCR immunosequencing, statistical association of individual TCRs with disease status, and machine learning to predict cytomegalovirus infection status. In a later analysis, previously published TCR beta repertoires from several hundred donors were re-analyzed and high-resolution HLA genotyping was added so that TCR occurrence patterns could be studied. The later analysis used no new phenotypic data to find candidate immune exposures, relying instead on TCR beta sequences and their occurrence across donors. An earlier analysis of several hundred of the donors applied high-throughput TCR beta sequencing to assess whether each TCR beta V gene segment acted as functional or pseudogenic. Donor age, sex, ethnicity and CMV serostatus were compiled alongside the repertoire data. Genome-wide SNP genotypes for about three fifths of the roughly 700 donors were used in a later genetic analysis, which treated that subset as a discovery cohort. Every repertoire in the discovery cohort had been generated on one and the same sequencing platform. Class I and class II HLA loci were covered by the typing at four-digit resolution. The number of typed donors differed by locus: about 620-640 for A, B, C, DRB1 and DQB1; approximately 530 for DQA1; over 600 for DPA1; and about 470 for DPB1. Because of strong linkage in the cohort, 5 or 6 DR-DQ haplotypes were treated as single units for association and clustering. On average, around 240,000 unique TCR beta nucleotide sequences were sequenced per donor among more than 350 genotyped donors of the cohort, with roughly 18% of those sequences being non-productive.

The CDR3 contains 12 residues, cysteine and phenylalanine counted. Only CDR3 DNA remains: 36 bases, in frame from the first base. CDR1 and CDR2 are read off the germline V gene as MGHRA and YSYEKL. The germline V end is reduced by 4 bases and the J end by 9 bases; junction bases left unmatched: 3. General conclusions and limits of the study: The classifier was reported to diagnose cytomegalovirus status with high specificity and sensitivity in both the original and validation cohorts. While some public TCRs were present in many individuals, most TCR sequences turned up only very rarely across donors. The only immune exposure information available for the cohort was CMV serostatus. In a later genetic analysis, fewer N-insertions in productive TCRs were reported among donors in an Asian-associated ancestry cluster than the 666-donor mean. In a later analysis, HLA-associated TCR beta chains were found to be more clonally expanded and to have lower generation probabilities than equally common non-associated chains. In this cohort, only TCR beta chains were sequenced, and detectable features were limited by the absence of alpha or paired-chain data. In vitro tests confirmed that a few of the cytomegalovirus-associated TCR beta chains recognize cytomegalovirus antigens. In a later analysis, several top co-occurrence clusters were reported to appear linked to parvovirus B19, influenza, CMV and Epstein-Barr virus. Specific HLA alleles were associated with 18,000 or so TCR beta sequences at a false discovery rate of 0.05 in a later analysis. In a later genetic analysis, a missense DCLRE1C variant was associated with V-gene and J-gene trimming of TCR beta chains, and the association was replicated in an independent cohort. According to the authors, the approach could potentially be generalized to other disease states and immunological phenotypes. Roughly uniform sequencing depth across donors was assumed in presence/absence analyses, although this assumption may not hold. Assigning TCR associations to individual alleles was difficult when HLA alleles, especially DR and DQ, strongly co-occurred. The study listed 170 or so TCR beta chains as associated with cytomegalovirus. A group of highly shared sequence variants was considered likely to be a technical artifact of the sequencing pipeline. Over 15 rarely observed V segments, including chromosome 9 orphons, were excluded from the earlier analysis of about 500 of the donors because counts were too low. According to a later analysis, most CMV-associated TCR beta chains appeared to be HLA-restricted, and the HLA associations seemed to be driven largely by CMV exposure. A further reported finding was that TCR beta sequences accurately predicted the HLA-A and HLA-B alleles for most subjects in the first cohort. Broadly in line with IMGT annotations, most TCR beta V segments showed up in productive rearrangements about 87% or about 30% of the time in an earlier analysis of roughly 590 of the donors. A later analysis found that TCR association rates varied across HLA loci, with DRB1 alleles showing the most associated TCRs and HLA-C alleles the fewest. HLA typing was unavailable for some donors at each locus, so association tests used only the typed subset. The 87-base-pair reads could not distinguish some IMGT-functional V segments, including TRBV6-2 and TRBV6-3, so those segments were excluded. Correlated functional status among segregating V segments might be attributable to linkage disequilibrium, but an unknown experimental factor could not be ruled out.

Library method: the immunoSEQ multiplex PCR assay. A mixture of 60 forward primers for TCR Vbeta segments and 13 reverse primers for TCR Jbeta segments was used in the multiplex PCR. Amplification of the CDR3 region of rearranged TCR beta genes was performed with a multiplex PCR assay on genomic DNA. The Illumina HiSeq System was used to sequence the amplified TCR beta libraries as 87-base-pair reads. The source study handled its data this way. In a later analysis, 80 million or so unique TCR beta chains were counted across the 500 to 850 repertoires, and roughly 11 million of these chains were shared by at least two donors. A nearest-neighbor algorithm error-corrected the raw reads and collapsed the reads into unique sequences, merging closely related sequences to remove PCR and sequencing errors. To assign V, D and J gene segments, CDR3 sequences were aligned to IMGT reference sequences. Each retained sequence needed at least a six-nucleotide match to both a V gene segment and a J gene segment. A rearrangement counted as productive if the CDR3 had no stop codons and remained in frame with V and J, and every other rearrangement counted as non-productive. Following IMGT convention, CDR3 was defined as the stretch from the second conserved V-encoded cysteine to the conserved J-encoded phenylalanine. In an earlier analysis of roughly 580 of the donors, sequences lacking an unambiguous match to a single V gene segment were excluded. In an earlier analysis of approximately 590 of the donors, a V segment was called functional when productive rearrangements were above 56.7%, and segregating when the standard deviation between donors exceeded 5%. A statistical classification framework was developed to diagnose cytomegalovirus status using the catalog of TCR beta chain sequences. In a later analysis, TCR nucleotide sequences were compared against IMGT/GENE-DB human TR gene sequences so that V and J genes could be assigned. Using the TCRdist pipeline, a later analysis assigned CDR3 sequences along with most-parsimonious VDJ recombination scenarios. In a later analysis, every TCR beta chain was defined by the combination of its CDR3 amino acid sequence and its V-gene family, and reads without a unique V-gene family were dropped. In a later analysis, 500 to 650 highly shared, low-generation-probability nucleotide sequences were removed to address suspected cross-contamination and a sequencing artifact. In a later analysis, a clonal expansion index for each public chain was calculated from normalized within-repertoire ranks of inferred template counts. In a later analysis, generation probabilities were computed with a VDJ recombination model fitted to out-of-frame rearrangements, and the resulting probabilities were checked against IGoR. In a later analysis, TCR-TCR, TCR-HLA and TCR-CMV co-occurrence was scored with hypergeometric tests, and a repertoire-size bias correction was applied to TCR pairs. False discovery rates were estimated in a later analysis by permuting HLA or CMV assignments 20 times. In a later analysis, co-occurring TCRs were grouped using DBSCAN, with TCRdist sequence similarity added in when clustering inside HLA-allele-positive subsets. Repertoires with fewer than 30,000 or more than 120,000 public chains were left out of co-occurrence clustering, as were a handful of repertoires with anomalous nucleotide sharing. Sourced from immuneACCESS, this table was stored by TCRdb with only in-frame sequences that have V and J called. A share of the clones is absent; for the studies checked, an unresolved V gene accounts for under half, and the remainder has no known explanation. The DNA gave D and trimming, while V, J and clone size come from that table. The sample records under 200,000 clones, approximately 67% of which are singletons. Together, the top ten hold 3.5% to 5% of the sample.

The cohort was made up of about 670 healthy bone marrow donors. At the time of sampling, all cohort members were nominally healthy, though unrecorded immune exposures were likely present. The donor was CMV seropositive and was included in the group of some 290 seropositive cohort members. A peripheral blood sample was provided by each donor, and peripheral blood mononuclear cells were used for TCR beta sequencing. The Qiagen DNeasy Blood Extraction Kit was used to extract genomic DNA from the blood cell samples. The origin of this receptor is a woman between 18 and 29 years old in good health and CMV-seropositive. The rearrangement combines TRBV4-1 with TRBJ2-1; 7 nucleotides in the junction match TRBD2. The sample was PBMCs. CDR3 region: CASSPTSVEQFF. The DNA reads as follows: TGCGCCAGCAGCCCCACTAGCGTTGAGCAGTTCTTC.